Following are 32 T cell receptor beta chains from one sample sequenced in a study of immune heterogeneity within non-small cell lung tumors. Genomic DNA extracted from bulk tumor tissue served as template. A total of approximately 600 ng was used per sample. Collection of several biopsies per primary tumor, spaced far apart, took place during surgery. Before undergoing curative surgery, patients had newly diagnosed non-small cell lung cancer that was untreated. TCR beta CDR3 was amplified by multiplex PCR, first round 10 cycles, 32 V and 13 J primers. In TCRdb, the multiplex PCR reads were re-called with MiXCR into one record per CDR3 protein. The sample yields about 1,900 distinct CDR3 sequences, roughly 22% seen once. Sequencing used lung tumor tissue. Receptor source: a woman aged 50 to 60 with non-small cell lung cancer.

CDR3 sequence (DNA): TGTGCCAGCAGCCAAGTAGGGGGTCGGGATGAGCAGTTCTTC. It encodes CASSQVGGRDEQFF. The chain uses TRBV3-1 and TRBJ2-1; perhaps TRBD1 as D (6 bases). V was shortened by 1 base and J by 8 bases, with 12 bases between the two germline ends. The CDR3 contains 14 residues. In germline, CDR1 is LGHDT, CDR2 YNNKEL (reference sequence).

This clonotype was detected only a few times. The chain carries TRBV11-3 and TRBJ2-2; D is possibly TRBD1 (5 bases). Germline CDR1 is SGHNT and CDR2 is YENEEA. The CDR3 contains 16 residues. The V gene lost 5 bases and the J gene lost 1 base, with 14 bases spanning the gap. CDR3 in amino acids: CASSRATERNTGELFF. The CDR3 DNA reads as TGTGCCAGCAGCCGCGCGACAGAGCGGAACACCGGGGAGCTGTTTTTT.

This clonotype is medium-sized within its sample. The chain joins TRBV20-1 to TRBJ1-1, with a tentative D call TRBD1 (5 bases). CDR3 length equals 14 residues. V lost 3 bases, J lost 1 base, and 12 bases lay in between. Germline V gene data show CDR1 as DFQATT and CDR2 as SNEGSKA (reference sequence). The CDR3 DNA reads as TGCAGTGCTAGTCCAAGGGGTTGGAACACTGAAGCTTTCTTT. Protein sequence: CSASPRGWNTEAFF.

This clonotype is termed large. The rearrangement joins TRBV27 to TRBJ2-2; D call uncertain. The CDR3 is 15 amino acids. Trimming took off 3 bases at V and 2 bases at J, with 10 bases between the two ends. Looked up from germline, CDR1 is MNHEY and CDR2 is SMNVEV (reference sequence). The CDR3 coding sequence is TGTGCCAGCAGTTTTTTCGGGCGTAACACCGGGGAGCTGTTTTTT. Translation gives CASSFFGRNTGELFF.

In the case of this clonotype: This may be a read error, as it is one base from a much larger clone. V and J are TRBV18 and TRBJ1-4; tentative D call: TRBD1 (5 bases). The CDR3 totals 15 residues. The germline CDR1 and CDR2 sequences are KGHSH and LQKENI. Here the CDR3 reads CASSLLGIPRGKMFF. Written as DNA, the CDR3 is TGTGCCAGCTCTCTATTGGGGATTCCGAGGGGAAAAATGTTTTTT.

This clonotype is deemed medium-sized (0.01 to 0.1%). The J gene is TRBJ2-1, the V gene TRBV7-2; the D gene could be TRBD1 or TRBD2 (5 bases each). CDR1 SGHTA and CDR2 FQGNSA come from the germline V gene. The length of the CDR3 is 11 residues. V was shortened by 9 bases and J by 15 bases, with 18 bases between the two germline ends. The CDR3 region has the DNA TGTGCCAGTTCCCTAGGGGACCCCAGGTTCTTC. This encodes CASSLGDPRFF. Filled out from reference TRBV7-2 and TRBJ2-1, the complete variable domain reads GAGVSQSPSNKVTEKGKDVELRCDPISGHTALYWYRQSLGQGLEFLIYFQGNSAPDKSGLPSDRFSAERTGGSVSTLTIQRTQQEDSAVYLCASSLGDPRFFGPGTRLTVL.

This clonotype has only one observation. This chain links TRBV6-1 with TRBJ2-2; maybe TRBD1 (5 bases). The germline gives CDR1 MNHNS, CDR2 SASEGT. Trimming took 7 bases from V and 3 from J, leaving 12 bases between them. CDR3 length: 14 residues. CDR3 nucleotide sequence: TGTGCCAGCACGCGCGAAGGGGACACCGGGGAGCTGTTTTTT. Translating it yields CASTREGDTGELFF.

Worth noting for this clonotype: One base away lies a much larger clone, so this may be a sequencing read error. V is TRBV27 and J is TRBJ2-2, with 10 bases matching TRBD1. Trimming removed 6 bases from V and 5 bases from J; junction bases left unmatched: 6. The CDR3 contains 15 residues. CDR1 and CDR2 from the germline V gene are MNHEY and SMNVEV (reference sequence). CDR3 region: CASRPWTGGTGELFF. CDR3 bases: TGTGCCAGCAGACCTTGGACAGGGGGGACCGGGGAGCTGTTTTTT.

Worth noting for this clonotype: A much larger clone sits a single nucleotide away, making a read error possible. The rearrangement uses TRBV28 and TRBJ2-3; D is ambiguous. Trimming removed 8 bases at V and 0 bases at J, with 15 bases between. The CDR3 consists of 15 residues. The germline V gene encodes CDR1 MDHEN and CDR2 SYDVKM. CDR3 residues: CASCPPSASTDTQYF. CDR3 nucleotides: TGTGCCAGCTGCCCCCCCAGCGCTAGCACAGATACGCAGTATTTT.

This clonotype is medium-sized in the sample. The chain is built from TRBV30 and TRBJ2-2; D ambiguous. V dropped 3 bases and J dropped 5 bases, with 4 bases sitting between them. Per the germline V gene, CDR1 is GTSNPN and CDR2 is SVGIG (reference sequence). This CDR3 contains 11 residues. Written as DNA, the CDR3 is TGTGCCTGGAGCAGAACCGGGGAGCTGTTTTTT. Translated: CAWSRTGELFF.

The chain links TRBV6-2 or TRBV6-3 to TRBJ2-7, with TRBD1 identical over 10 bases. This CDR3 region has 15 residues. With 2 bases clipped from V and 4 bases from J, the junction kept 5 bases outside the gene matches. The germline V gene encodes CDR1 MNHEY and CDR2 SVGEGT. The chain's CDR3 is CASSYPQDRGYEQYF. The CDR3 DNA follows: TGTGCCAGCAGTTACCCGCAGGACAGGGGGTACGAGCAGTACTTC.

This clonotype is judged medium-sized. The rearrangement uses TRBV7-9 and TRBJ1-1; no clear D gene. CDR1 is SEHNR and CDR2 is FQNEAQ in the germline V gene (reference sequence). V shed 0 bases and J shed 10 bases, with 9 bases lying between them. The CDR3 loop spans 12 amino acids. The CDR3 protein is CASSLAPEGAFF. The CDR3 nucleotides are TGTGCCAGCAGCTTAGCCCCCGAGGGAGCTTTCTTT.

As to this clonotype: A much more abundant neighbour one base away suggests this may be a read error. The V call is TRBV20-1, the J call TRBJ1-2; D remains ambiguous. CDR3 length: 13 residues. Germline CDR1 reads DFQATT; CDR2 reads SNEGSKA (reference sequence). The CDR3 DNA reads as TGCAGTGCTAGAGTTGCACATACCTATGGCTATACCTTC. Translation: CSARVAHTYGYTF.

By frequency in the sample, this clonotype is medium-sized. V gene TRBV5-1 combines with J gene TRBJ1-3; the match to TRBD1 covers 7 bases. Per germline, CDR1 SGHRS and CDR2 YFSETQ. The CDR3 has 15 residues. V dropped 0 bases and J dropped 8; count of bases not matched to a gene: 8. The CDR3: CASSLGQGREDTIYF. The CDR3 region has the DNA TGCGCCAGCAGCTTGGGACAGGGTAGAGAGGACACCATATATTTT.

In this sample, this clonotype turned up a few times. A read error may be the cause here, since a much bigger clone is one base away. The V and J genes are TRBV20-1 and TRBJ2-7, with D possibly being TRBD1 or TRBD2 (5 bases each). Looked up from germline, CDR1 is DFQATT and CDR2 is SNEGSKA (reference sequence). V was trimmed by 5 bases and J by 0 bases, leaving 20 bases between them. This CDR3 region has 16 residues. The CDR3, as DNA: TGCAGTGCTCATAGGTCCGGGACCGATTACTCCTACGAGCAGTACTTC. Protein product: CSAHRSGTDYSYEQYF.

The chain joins TRBV12-3 or TRBV12-4 to TRBJ2-7; D unresolved. The CDR3 contains 10 residues. Trimming took off 9 bases at V and 6 bases at J, with 9 bases between the two ends. CDR3 in amino acids: CARGVREQYF. In nucleotides, the CDR3 is TGTGCCAGAGGAGTCCGCGAGCAGTACTTC.

By proportion, this clonotype is large. V and J are TRBV30 and TRBJ2-3, with 7 bases fitting TRBD2. Germline V gives CDR1 GTSNPN, CDR2 SVGIG (reference sequence). V lost 4 bases to trimming and J lost 7 bases; unmatched junction nucleotides: 11. The CDR3 spans 14 residues. CDR3: CAWTPGAGRNTQYF. The CDR3 DNA is TGTGCCTGGACCCCCGGAGCGGGAAGGAATACGCAGTATTTT.

This clonotype is categorized as medium-sized. The chain couples TRBV12-3 or TRBV12-4 to TRBJ2-7; TRBD1 matches 11 bases. V gave up 6 bases and J gave up 2 bases; unmatched junction bases: 6. The CDR3 is made up of 15 amino acids. The CDR3 coding sequence is TGTGCCAGCAGCCGCGGGACAGGGGGACCCTACGAGCAGTACTTC. Translated, it gives CASSRGTGGPYEQYF.

The chain links TRBV6-4 to TRBJ2-1, with D maybe TRBD2 (5 bases). Trimming stripped 3 bases from V and 7 bases from J, with 7 bases between. The CDR3 is 12 amino acids. CDR1 MRHNA and CDR2 SNTAGT come from the germline V gene. The CDR3 DNA is TGTGCCAGCAGTGAAGGGAGTAATGAGCAGTTCTTC. It yields the protein CASSEGSNEQFF.

J is TRBJ1-2 and V is TRBV7-2; D may be TRBD1 (5 bases). CDR3 length: 15 amino acids. Germline CDR1 SGHTA, CDR2 FQGNSA. The V end lost 1 base, the J end lost 4 bases, and 13 bases lay between the germline ends. The CDR3 region has the DNA TGTGCCAGCAGCTTAGATTCAGGGCTAACCTATGGCTACACCTTC. It encodes CASSLDSGLTYGYTF.

By its share, this clonotype is medium-sized. The chain has TRBV28 and TRBJ1-4, with D possibly being TRBD1 (5 bases). Per germline, CDR1 MDHEN and CDR2 SYDVKM. This CDR3 has 14 amino acids. Trimming shortened V by 6 bases and J by 0 bases, and 8 bases separated the two germline ends. CDR3 DNA: TGTGCCAGCAGCCCAGGGTCAACTAATGAAAAACTGTTTTTT. As protein: CASSPGSTNEKLFF. The complete variable domain, with remaining parts taken from reference TRBV28 and TRBJ1-4, reads DVKVTQSSRYLVKRTGEKVFLECVQDMDHENMFWYRQDPGLGLRLIYFSYDVKMKEKGDIPEGYSVSREKKERFSLILESASTNQTSMYLCASSPGSTNEKLFFGSGTQLSVL.

As concerns this clonotype: This may be a read error: a much more frequent sequence differs by one nucleotide. The J gene is TRBJ1-1, the V gene TRBV6-2 or TRBV6-3; 7 bases match TRBD1. The CDR3 loop spans 14 amino acids. J lost 1 base, V lost 10 bases, and 9 bases had no gene match. Germline-derived CDR1 and CDR2 are MNHEY and SVGEGT. DNA for the CDR3: TGTGCCATCAATATAGGACAGGAGAACACTGAAGCTTTCTTT. It specifies CAINIGQENTEAFF.

To note about this clonotype: This may come from a read error, since a much larger clone is one base off. The chain uses TRBV5-5 and TRBJ1-4, with D possibly matching TRBD1 (6 bases). Per the germline V gene, CDR1 is SGHKS and CDR2 is YYEKEE (reference sequence). This CDR3 is built from 13 residues. CDR3 protein: CAISLGVGGKLFF. The CDR3 DNA is TGTGCCATCAGCTTGGGGGTAGGGGGGAAACTGTTTTTT.

Within the sample, this clonotype is medium-sized (0.01 to 0.1%). This rearrangement joins TRBV28 to TRBJ2-1; 9 bases line up with TRBD1. CDR3 size: 14 residues. The germline gives CDR1 MDHEN, CDR2 SYDVKM. V lost 7 bases and J lost 8; bases outside the gene matches: 9. The CDR3 loop is CASTRDREFDEQFF. CDR3 DNA: TGTGCCAGCACCAGGGACAGGGAATTCGATGAGCAGTTCTTC. The entire variable domain, with the rest obtained from reference TRBV28 and TRBJ2-1, is as follows: DVKVTQSSRYLVKRTGEKVFLECVQDMDHENMFWYRQDPGLGLRLIYFSYDVKMKEKGDIPEGYSVSREKKERFSLILESASTNQTSMYLCASTRDREFDEQFFGPGTRLTVL.

Comment on this clonotype: The junction does not match germline at one end; this may be a read error. The chain is built from TRBV20-1 and TRBJ2-1, with TRBD2 identical over 7 bases. Germline CDR1 reads DFQATT; CDR2 reads SNEGSKA (reference sequence). The CDR3 is 13 amino acids. CDR3 amino acids: CSSFRDYYNGQFF. The DNA for the CDR3 is TGCAGTTCGTTTCGGGACTACTACAATGGGCAGTTCTTC.

This clonotype is deemed medium-sized. The rearrangement uses TRBV10-1 and TRBJ2-3, with D maybe TRBD2 (6 bases). The CDR3 sequence is 18 residues long. From germline, CDR1 is WNHNN and CDR2 SYGVQD (reference sequence). Trimming took off 3 bases at V and 0 bases at J, with 19 bases between the two ends. CDR3 sequence: CASSEIISGNPSTDTQYF. The CDR3 DNA is TGCGCCAGCAGTGAAATAATTAGCGGAAATCCTAGCACAGATACGCAGTATTTT.

This clonotype was detected only a few times. It may be a read error: a sequence one base away is much more abundant. This sequence joins TRBV6-1 and TRBJ1-3; 7 bases match TRBD1. Germline CDR1 and CDR2: MNHNS and SASEGT. The CDR3 contains 17 residues. CDR3 in DNA: TGTGCCGGCAGTGAAACTAACAGGGGATCAACTGGAAACACCATATATTTT. Its translation: CAGSETNRGSTGNTIYF.

As regards this clonotype: A much larger clone is a single base away; this may be a read error. This chain joins TRBV7-2 and TRBJ2-7, with D hard to call. CDR1 and CDR2 (germline): SGHTA, FQGNSA. The CDR3 loop spans 16 amino acids. CDR3 sequence: CATSQAPQLKTYEQYF. CDR3 in DNA: TGTGCCACCAGCCAGGCCCCGCAGCTAAAGACTTACGAGCAGTACTTC. The full variable domain, in which reference TRBV7-2 and TRBJ2-7 provide the parts outside the CDR3, is GAGVSQSPSNKVTEKGKDVELRCDPISGHTALYWYRQSLGQGLEFLIYFQGNSAPDKSGLPSDRFSAERTGGSVSTLTIQRTQQEDSAVYLCATSQAPQLKTYEQYFGPGTRLTVT.

The genes are TRBV11-2 and TRBJ2-5; D gene unclear. Germline assignment: CDR1 SGHAT and CDR2 FQNNGV. CDR3 length: 12 residues. Trimming stripped 5 bases from V and 4 bases from J, with 8 bases between. CDR3 region: CASSPIGETQYF. CDR3 in DNA: TGTGCCAGCAGCCCGATAGGAGAGACCCAGTACTTC.

This clonotype is judged medium-sized (0.01 to 0.1%). This CDR3 is CASRLDGGVHQPQHF. The CDR3 coding sequence is TGTGCCAGCAGACTGGACGGGGGTGTCCATCAGCCCCAGCATTTT. This chain links TRBV28 with TRBJ1-5; weak D call: TRBD1 (5 bases). The V gene's germline CDR1 is MDHEN and CDR2 SYDVKM. The CDR3 has 15 amino acids. The V and J ends lost 6 bases and 5 bases respectively, with 17 bases between them.

As for this clonotype: This clone may be a read error of a much larger clone one base away. V usage is TRBV4-1 and J usage is TRBJ2-1, with a weak D call TRBD2 (5 bases). The CDR3 covers 16 residues. The V gene lost 0 bases and the J gene lost 5 bases, with 14 bases spanning the gap. CDR1 and CDR2 (germline): MGHRA, YSYEKL. The CDR3 protein is CASSQDRPPGDNEQFF. The CDR3 DNA is TGCGCCAGCAGCCAAGATCGTCCCCCCGGGGACAATGAGCAGTTCTTC.

This clonotype was picked up one time. A much larger clone lies a single base off, so this may be a read error. The rearrangement uses TRBV20-1 and TRBJ1-1; D possibly corresponds to TRBD1 (6 bases). Germline V lookup: CDR1 DFQATT, CDR2 SNEGSKA (reference sequence). The CDR3 length is 13 residues. V lost 0 bases and J lost 13, with 18 bases in between. The CDR3 DNA reads as TGCAGTGCTAGAGATCTTAGGGGGACCCTAGATTTCTTT. Translation gives CSARDLRGTLDFF.